Presented here are 10 T cell receptor beta chains from one specimen sequenced in a study of blood T cell repertoires in COVID-19. Profiling relied on immunoSEQ multiplex PCR, and the TCRdb table lists in-frame clones only, not all of them. The repertoire holds around 300,000 clones, with about 90% as singletons. Sequencing used peripheral blood. These receptor sequences come from a woman in her 40s with acute or convalescent COVID-19.

The chain joins TRBV10-3 to TRBJ1-5; no firm D call. CDR3 length equals 13 residues. From germline, CDR1 is ENHRY and CDR2 SYGVKD. V gave up 6 bases and J gave up 5 bases, with 11 bases separating them. Here the CDR3 DNA reads TGTGCCATCAGCGGGTCCCCAGATCAGCCCCAGCATTTT. Amino acid sequence: CAISGSPDQPQHF.

Here the CDR3 DNA reads TGTGCCAGCAGCCTAGGGGGCCGGGAGACCCAGTACTTC. As protein: CASSLGGRETQYF. The V call is TRBV5-5, the J call TRBJ2-5, with TRBD1 matching over 7 bases. The V and J ends lost 4 bases and 5 bases, in that order; junction bases with no gene match: 5. CDR3 length: 13 amino acids. Per the germline V gene, CDR1 is SGHKS and CDR2 is YYEKEE (reference sequence).

The chain combines TRBV15 with TRBJ2-1; the match to TRBD2 covers 8 bases. The V segment lost 0 bases and the J segment 7 bases; nucleotides outside the gene matches: 5. Germline V gene data show CDR1 as LNHNV and CDR2 as YYDKDF (reference sequence). CDR3 length: 15 residues. This chain's CDR3 is CATSRDAGGGNEQFF. CDR3 nucleotides: TGTGCCACCAGCAGAGATGCGGGGGGTGGGAATGAGCAGTTCTTC.

The chain recombines TRBV7-8 with TRBJ1-3; D uncertain. Germline V gives CDR1 SGHVS, CDR2 FQNEAQ. V lost 5 bases to trimming and J lost 0 bases, with 8 bases between them. The CDR3 length is 14 residues. The DNA of the CDR3 is TGTGCCAGCAGCCTAGACTACTCTGGAAACACCATATATTTT. This gives the protein CASSLDYSGNTIYF. The full variable domain, in which reference TRBV7-8 and TRBJ1-3 provide the parts outside the CDR3, is GAGVSQSPRYKVAKRGQDVALRCDPISGHVSLFWYQQALGQGPEFLTYFQNEAQLDKSGLPSDRFFAERPEGSVSTLKIQRTQQEDSAVYLCASSLDYSGNTIYFGEGSWLTVV.

CDR3 sequence reads: CASSQTGGPAQNIQYF. CDR3 nucleotide sequence: TGCGCCAGCAGTCAGACAGGGGGCCCGGCCCAAAACATTCAGTACTTC. V and J are TRBV5-1 and TRBJ2-4; 10 bases match TRBD1. This CDR3 is built from 16 residues. Germline V gene sequence: CDR1 SGHRS, CDR2 YFSETQ. V lost 5 bases to trimming and J lost 5 bases; unmatched junction nucleotides: 10. The variable domain in full, with the rest retrieved from reference TRBV5-1 and TRBJ2-4, is KAGVTQTPRYLIKTRGQQVTLSCSPISGHRSVSWYQQTPGQGLQFLFEYFSETQRNKGNFPGRFSGRQFSNSRSEMNVSTLELGDSALYLCASSQTGGPAQNIQYFGAGTRLSVL.

There are a few counts of this clone. The chain is built from TRBV5-5 and TRBJ1-6, with no clear D. This CDR3 contains 14 residues. Trimming left V 0 bases short and J 13 bases short, with 14 bases between. Germline CDR1 reads SGHKS; CDR2 reads YYEKEE (reference sequence). The CDR3 protein is CASSLAGPPGPLHF. As DNA, the CDR3 is TGTGCCAGCAGCTTGGCCGGTCCCCCGGGGCCCCTCCACTTT.

The chain links TRBV10-1 to TRBJ1-3, with TRBD1 matching 8 bases. Germline lookup yields CDR1 WNHNN and CDR2 SYGVQD (reference sequence). The CDR3 sequence is 15 residues long. Trimming removed 6 bases from V and 0 bases from J; junction bases left unmatched: 4. Here the CDR3 DNA reads TGCGCCAGCAGCCGGGACAGGAGCTCTGGAAACACCATATATTTT. Amino acid sequence: CASSRDRSSGNTIYF.

The chain couples TRBV3-1 (or the pseudogene TRBV3-2) to TRBJ2-4; 7 nucleotides match TRBD1. Germline CDR1 is LGHDT and CDR2 is YNNKEL (reference sequence). The CDR3 is 13 residues long. The V gene end was trimmed by 0 bases and the J gene end by 14 bases; junction bases not matched to a gene: 7. CDR3 loop: CASSQEGKGAKYF. The CDR3 DNA reads TGTGCCAGCAGCCAAGAAGGAAAGGGGGCGAAGTACTTC.

This clone was detected once. The chain has TRBV2 and TRBJ1-1; 7 nucleotides match TRBD1. The CDR3 sequence is 14 residues long. Trimming at V came to 4 bases and at J to 2 bases, leaving 4 bases not matched to a gene. CDR1 and CDR2 from the germline V gene are SNHLY and FYNNEI. CDR3 DNA sequence: TGTGCCAGCAGTGCGGACAGGTCCAACACTGAAGCTTTCTTT. Translated: CASSADRSNTEAFF.

This chain links TRBV4-1 with TRBJ1-2; weak D call: TRBD1 (6 bases). Germline V lookup: CDR1 MGHRA, CDR2 YSYEKL. The CDR3 length is 16 residues. V dropped 0 bases and J dropped 2 bases, with 13 bases sitting between them. In DNA, the CDR3 is TGCGCCAGCAGCCAAGACAGGGGAATCGGGAACTATGGCTACACCTTC. Translating it yields CASSQDRGIGNYGYTF.